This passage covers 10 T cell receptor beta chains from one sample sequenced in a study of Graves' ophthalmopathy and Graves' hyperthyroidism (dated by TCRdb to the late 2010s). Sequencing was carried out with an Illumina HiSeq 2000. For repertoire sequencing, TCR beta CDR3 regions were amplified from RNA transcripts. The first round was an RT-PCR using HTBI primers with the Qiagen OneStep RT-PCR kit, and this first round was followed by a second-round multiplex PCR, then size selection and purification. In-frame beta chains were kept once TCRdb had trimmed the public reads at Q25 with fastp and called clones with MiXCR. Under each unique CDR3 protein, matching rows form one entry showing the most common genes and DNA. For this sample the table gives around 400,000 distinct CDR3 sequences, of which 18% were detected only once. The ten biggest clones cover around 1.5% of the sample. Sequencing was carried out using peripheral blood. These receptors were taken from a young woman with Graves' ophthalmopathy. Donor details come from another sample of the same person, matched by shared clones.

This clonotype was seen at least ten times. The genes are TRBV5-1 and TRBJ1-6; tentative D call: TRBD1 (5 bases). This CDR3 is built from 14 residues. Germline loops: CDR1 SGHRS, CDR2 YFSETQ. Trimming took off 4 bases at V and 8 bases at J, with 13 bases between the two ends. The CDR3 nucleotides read TGCGCCAGCAGCAAGGGGAGGTTGGATTCACCCCTCCACTTT. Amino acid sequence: CASSKGRLDSPLHF.

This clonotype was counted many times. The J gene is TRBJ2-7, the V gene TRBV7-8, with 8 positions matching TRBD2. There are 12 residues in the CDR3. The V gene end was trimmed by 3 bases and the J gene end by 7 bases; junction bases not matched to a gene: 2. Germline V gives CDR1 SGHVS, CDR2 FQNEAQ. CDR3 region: CASSFRGGEQYF. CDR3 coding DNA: TGTGCCAGCAGCTTTCGGGGGGGTGAGCAGTACTTC.

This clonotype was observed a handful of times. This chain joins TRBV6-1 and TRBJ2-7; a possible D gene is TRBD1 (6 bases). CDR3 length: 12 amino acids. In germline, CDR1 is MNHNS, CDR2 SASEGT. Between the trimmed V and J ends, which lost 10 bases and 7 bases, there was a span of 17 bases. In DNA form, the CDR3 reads TGTGCCACCACAGGGAAACGGGGTGAGCAGTACTTC. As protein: CATTGKRGEQYF.

The CDR3 DNA is TGCAGTGCTAGCGGCTATGGCTACACCTTC. Translating gives CSASGYGYTF. The rearrangement links TRBV20-1 to TRBJ1-2; D unclear. V lost 3 bases, J lost 4 bases, and 3 bases lay in between. CDR3 size: 10 residues. Germline CDR1 DFQATT, CDR2 SNEGSKA (reference sequence).

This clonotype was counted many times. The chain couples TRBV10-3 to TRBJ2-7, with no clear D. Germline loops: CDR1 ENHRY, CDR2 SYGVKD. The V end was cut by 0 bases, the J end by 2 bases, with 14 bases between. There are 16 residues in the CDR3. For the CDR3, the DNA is TGTGCCATCAGTGAGTCGAGGTCCAGTATCACCTACGAGCAGTACTTC. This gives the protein CAISESRSSITYEQYF.

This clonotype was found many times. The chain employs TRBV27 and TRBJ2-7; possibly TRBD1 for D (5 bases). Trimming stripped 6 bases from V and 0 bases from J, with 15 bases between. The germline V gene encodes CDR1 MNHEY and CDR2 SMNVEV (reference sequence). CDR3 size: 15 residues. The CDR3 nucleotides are TGTGCCAGCAGACGACCGACAGCTAGCTCCTACGAGCAGTACTTC. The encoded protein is CASRRPTASSYEQYF.

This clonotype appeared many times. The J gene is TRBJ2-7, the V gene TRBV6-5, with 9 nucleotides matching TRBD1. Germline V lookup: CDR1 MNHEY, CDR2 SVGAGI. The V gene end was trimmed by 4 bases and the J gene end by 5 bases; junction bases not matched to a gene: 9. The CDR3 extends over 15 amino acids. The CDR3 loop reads CASSWGDRARNEQYF. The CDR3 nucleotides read TGTGCCAGCAGTTGGGGGGACAGGGCAAGGAACGAGCAGTACTTC.

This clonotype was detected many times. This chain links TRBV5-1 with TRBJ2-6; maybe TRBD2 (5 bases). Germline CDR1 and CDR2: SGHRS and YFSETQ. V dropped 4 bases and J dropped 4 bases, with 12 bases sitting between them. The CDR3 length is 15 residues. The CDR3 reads CASSITGLGANVLTF. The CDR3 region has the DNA TGCGCCAGCAGCATTACGGGGTTGGGGGCCAACGTCCTGACTTTC.

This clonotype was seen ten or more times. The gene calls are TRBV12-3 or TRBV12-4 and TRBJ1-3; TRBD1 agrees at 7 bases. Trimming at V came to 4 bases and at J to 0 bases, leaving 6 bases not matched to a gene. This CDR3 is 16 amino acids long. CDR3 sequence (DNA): TGTGCCAGCAGTTACCCGGACAGGATCTCTGGAAACACCATATATTTT. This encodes CASSYPDRISGNTIYF.

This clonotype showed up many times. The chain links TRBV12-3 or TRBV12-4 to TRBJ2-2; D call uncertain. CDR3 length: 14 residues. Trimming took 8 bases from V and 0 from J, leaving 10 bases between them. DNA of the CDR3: TGTGCCAGCGTCGGTACCTCGAACACCGGGGAGCTGTTTTTT. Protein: CASVGTSNTGELFF.